A single count supports the clone carrying this TCR beta chain. Generation of TCR beta libraries employed quantitative 5'-RACE incorporating molecular barcodes. TCRdb recomputed calls from the 5' RACE reads with MiXCR, one row per CDR3 protein. The sample lists some 240,000 distinct CDR3 sequences, over 15% occurring once. The sample is drawn from a study of CD8 T cells in ankylosing spondylitis. Sequencing was done on a sample of blood, either unsorted or a sorted T cell fraction (not recorded which). This clonotype was obtained from a male donor with ankylosing spondylitis or in good health (not recorded which).

CDR3 region: CASSLGLAGGFSYNEQFF. In nucleotides, the CDR3 is TGCGCCAGCAGCCTGGGACTAGCGGGAGGGTTCTCCTACAATGAGCAGTTCTTC. The chain combines TRBV5-1 with TRBJ2-1; 16 bases line up with TRBD2. Germline V gives CDR1 SGHRS, CDR2 YFSETQ. The CDR3 has 18 amino acids. V shed 4 bases, J shed 0 bases, and the junction held 4 bases outside the gene matches.